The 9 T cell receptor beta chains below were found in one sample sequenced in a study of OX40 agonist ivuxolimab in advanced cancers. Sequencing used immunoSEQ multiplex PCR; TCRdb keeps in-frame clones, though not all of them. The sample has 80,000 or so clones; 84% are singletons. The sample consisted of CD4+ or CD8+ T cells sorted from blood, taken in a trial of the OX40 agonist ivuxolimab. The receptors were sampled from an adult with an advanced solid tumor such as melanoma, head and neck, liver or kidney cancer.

DNA for the CDR3: TGTGCCAGCACACAGGGTGATGAGCAGTTCTTC. This encodes CASTQGDEQFF. The J gene is TRBJ2-1, the V gene TRBV11-2, with a possible D match to TRBD1 (6 bases). Trimming left V 7 bases short and J 8 bases short, with 9 bases between. This CDR3 region has 11 residues. The germline CDR1 and CDR2 sequences are SGHAT and FQNNGV.

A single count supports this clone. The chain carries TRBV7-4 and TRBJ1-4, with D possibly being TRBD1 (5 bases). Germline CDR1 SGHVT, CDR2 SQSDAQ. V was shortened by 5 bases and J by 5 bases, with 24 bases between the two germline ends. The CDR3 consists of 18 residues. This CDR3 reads CASSPYVRTTPGNEKLFF. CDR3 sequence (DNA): TGTGCCAGCAGCCCATACGTCCGGACAACCCCGGGGAATGAAAAACTGTTTTTT.

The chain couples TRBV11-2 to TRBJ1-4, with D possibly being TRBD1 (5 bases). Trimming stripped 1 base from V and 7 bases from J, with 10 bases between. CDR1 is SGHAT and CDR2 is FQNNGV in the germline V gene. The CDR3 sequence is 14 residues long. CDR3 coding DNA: TGTGCCAGCAGCTTAGGGGGCTCGCGTGAAAAACTGTTTTTT. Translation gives CASSLGGSREKLFF.

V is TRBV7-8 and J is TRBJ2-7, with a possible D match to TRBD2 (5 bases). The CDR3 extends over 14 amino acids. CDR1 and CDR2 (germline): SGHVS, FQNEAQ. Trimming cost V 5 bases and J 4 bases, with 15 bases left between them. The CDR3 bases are TGTGCCAGCAGCCCGAGGGCAGATTCTTACGAGCAGTACTTC. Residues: CASSPRADSYEQYF.

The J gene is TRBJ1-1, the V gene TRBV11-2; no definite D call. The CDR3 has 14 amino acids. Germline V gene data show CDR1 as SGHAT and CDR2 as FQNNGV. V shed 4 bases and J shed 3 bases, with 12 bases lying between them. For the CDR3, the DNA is TGTGCCAGCAGCTCCCACCCGGGTTACACTGAAGCTTTCTTT. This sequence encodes CASSSHPGYTEAFF.

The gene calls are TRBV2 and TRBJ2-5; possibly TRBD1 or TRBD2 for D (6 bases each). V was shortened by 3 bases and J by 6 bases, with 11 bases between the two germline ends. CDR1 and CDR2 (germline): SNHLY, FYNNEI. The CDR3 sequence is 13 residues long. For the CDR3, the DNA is TGTGCCAGCAGTGATGAGGGGGGACAGACCCAGTACTTC. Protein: CASSDEGGQTQYF.

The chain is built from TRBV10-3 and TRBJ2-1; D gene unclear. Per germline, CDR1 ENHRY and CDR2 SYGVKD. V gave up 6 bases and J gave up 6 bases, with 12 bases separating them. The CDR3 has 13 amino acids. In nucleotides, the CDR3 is TGTGCCATCAGCGGTAGCCATTCCAATGAGCAGTTCTTC. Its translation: CAISGSHSNEQFF.

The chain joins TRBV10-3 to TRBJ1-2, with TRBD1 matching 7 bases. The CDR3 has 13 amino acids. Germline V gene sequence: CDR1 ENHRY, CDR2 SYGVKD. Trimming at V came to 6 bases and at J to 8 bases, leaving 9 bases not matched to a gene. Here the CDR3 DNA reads TGTGCCATCAGCGAATTGGACAGGACGGGCTACACCTTC. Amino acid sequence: CAISELDRTGYTF.

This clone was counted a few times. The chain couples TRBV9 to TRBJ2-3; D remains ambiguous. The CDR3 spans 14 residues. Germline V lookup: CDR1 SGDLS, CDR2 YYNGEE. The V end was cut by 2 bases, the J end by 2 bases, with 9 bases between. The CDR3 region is CASSVGPNTDTQYF. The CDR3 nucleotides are TGTGCCAGCAGCGTCGGACCTAACACAGATACGCAGTATTTT.